This T cell receptor (beta chain) was captured by sequencing in a study of CD8 T cells in Susac syndrome. The CDR3 length is 14 residues. From germline, CDR1 is LNHDA and CDR2 SQIVND (reference sequence). V lost 7 bases and J 0 bases, leaving 13 bases between the germline ends. The RNA input was about 0.5 to 1 ug, and it was reverse transcribed with random hexamers. One entry per CDR3 protein, called by TCRdb with MiXCR from the immunoSEQ multiplex PCR reads. Of about 53,000 distinct CDR3 sequences listed, about 95% are singletons. Negative isolation was applied to CD8+ and CD4+ T cells, and FACS enrichment was applied to TEMRA cells.

The receptor comes from a human donor with Susac syndrome. The V call is TRBV19, the J call TRBJ2-7; D is unclear. Sample: CD8+ T cells from PBMCs. The CDR3 DNA reads as TGTGCCAGTAACGAAGACGGTCACTCCTACGAGCAGTACTTC. Residues: CASNEDGHSYEQYF.